This T cell receptor beta chain came from a study of T cell repertoires in cytomegalovirus infection. This clonotype showed up many times. Its antigen is currently unknown. Study observations and caveats: In two of eight donors, the top clonotype was HLA-C-restricted CMV-specific.

TCRdb re-analysed the reads in MiXCR, keeping a single row per CDR3 protein. The data show 100,000 or so distinct CDR3 sequences, roughly a quarter seen once. The CDR3 is 14 residues long. The V end lost 2 bases, the J end lost 3 bases, and 11 bases lay between the germline ends. Germline assignment: CDR1 SGHTA and CDR2 FQGNSA. The clonotype originates from a human donor in good health (CMV status not recorded). Some clones in this sample may be carry-over from other donors' samples. The V and J genes are TRBV7-2 and TRBJ2-7; D may match TRBD1 or TRBD2 (5 bases each). Sequenced sample: CD8+ T cells from PBMCs. The CDR3 spells CASSLWGTLYEQYF. The CDR3 DNA sequence: TGTGCCAGCAGCTTATGGGGGACCCTCTACGAGCAGTACTTC.